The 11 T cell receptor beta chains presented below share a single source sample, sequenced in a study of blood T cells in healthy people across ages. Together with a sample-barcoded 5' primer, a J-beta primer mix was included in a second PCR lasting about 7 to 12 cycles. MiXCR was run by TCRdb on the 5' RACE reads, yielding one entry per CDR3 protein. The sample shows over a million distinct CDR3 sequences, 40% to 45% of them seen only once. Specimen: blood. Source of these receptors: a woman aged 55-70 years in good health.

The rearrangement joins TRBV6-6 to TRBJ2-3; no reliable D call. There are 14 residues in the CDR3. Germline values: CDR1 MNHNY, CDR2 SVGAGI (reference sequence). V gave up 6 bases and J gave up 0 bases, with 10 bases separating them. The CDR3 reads CASSDGESTDTQYF. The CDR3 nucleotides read TGTGCCAGCAGCGATGGGGAAAGCACAGATACGCAGTATTTT.

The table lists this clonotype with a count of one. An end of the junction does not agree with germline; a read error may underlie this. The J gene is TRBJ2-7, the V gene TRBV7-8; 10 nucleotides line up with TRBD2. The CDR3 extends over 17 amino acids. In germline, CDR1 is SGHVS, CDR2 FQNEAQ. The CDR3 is CANSLGLAGDGLYEQYF. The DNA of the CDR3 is TGTGCCAACAGCTTAGGGCTAGCGGGAGATGGGCTCTACGAGCAGTACTTC. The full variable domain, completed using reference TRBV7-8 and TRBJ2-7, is GAGVSQSPRYKVAKRGQDVALRCDPISGHVSLFWYQQALGQGPEFLTYFQNEAQLDKSGLPSDRFFAERPEGSVSTLKIQRTQQEDSAVYLCANSLGLAGDGLYEQYFGPGTRLTVT.

The CDR3 coding sequence is TGTGCCAGCAGGAAGCTGTACGGTTCACCCCTCCACTTT. It codes for CASRKLYGSPLHF. The chain is built from TRBV27 and TRBJ1-6; D call uncertain. CDR1 is MNHEY, CDR2 SMNVEV, per germline (reference sequence). Trimming took 6 bases from V and 9 from J, leaving 12 bases between them. This CDR3 is built from 13 residues.

This chain's CDR3 is CASSPRGVASNEQYF. The CDR3, as DNA: TGTGCCAGCAGCCCCCGAGGGGTAGCCTCGAATGAGCAGTACTTC. The chain couples TRBV7-9 to TRBJ2-5, with D perhaps TRBD1 or TRBD2 (5 bases each). The germline gives CDR1 SEHNR, CDR2 FQNEAQ (reference sequence). This CDR3 is built from 15 residues. V lost 5 bases and J lost 11, with 24 bases in between.

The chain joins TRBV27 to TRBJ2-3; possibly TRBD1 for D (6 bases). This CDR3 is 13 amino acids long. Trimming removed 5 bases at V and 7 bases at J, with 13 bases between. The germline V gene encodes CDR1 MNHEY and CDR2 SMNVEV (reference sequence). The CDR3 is CASSVLGANTQYF. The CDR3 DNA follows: TGTGCCAGCAGTGTATTGGGGGCCAATACGCAGTATTTT.

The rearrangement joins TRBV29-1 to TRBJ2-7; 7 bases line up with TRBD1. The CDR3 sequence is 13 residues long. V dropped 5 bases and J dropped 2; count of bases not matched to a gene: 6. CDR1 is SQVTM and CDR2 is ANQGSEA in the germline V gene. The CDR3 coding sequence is TGCAGCGTTAAGGGGGCCTTGCCCTACGAGCAGTACTTC. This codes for CSVKGALPYEQYF.

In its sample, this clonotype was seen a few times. The CDR3: CSARLTYEQYF. The CDR3 nucleotides read TGCAGTGCTAGGCTTACCTACGAGCAGTACTTC. J is TRBJ2-7 and V is TRBV20-1, with D unresolved. CDR1 is DFQATT and CDR2 is SNEGSKA in the germline V gene (reference sequence). CDR3 length equals 11 residues. The V end lost 3 bases, the J end lost 2 bases, and 5 bases lay between the germline ends.

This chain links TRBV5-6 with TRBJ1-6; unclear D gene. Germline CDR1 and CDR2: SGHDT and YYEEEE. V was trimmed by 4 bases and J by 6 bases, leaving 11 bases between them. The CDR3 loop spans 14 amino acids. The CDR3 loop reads CASSQFRINSPLHF. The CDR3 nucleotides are TGTGCCAGCAGCCAATTCCGTATTAATTCACCCCTCCACTTT.

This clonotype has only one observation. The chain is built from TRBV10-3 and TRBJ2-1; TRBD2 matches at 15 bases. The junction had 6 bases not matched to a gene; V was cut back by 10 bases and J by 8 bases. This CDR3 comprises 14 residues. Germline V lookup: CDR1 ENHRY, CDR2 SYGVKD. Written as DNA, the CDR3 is TGTGCCACCAGCTGGACTAGCGGGAGGGATGAGCAGTTCTTC. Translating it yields CATSWTSGRDEQFF.

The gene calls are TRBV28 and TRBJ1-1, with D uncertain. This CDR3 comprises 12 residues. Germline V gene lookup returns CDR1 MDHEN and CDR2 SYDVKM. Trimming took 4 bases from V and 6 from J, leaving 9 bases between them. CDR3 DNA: TGTGCCAGCAGTTCGCCCCCCGCTGAAGCTTTCTTT. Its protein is CASSSPPAEAFF.

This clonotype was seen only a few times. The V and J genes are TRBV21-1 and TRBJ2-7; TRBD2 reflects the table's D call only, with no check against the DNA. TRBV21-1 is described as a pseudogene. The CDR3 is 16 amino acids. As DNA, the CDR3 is TGTGCCAGCAGCAAACCGGGACTAGCGGACCCCTACGAGCAGTACTTC. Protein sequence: CASSKPGLADPYEQYF.